The clone carrying this T cell receptor (beta chain) was seen a few times. The antigen remains unidentified. These data belong to a study of OX40 agonist ivuxolimab in advanced cancers. About the study: The drug used for patients, ivuxolimab, was an agonistic anti-OX40 (CD134) antibody.

Whole-study results and caveats: At 0.1 to 3.0 mg/kg, CD4+ and CD8+ blood T cells expanded clonally by week 6. CD8+ T cells showed, on average, more clonal expansion than CD4+ cells. The antigen specificity of the peripheral T cells (those that were expanded) was not determined.

The method was immunoSEQ multiplex PCR; TCRdb's version includes in-frame clones alone and lacks a portion of them. The sample includes some 58,000 clones, roughly 86% of them seen just once. Trimming removed 6 bases at V and 7 bases at J, with 10 bases between. Germline CDR1 MDHEN, CDR2 SYDVKM. This CDR3 is built from 12 residues. The chain is built from TRBV28 and TRBJ1-5; TRBD1 might be the D (5 bases). Sequenced here: CD4+ or CD8+ T cells sorted from blood, sampled in a trial of the OX40 agonist ivuxolimab. The clonotype originates from an adult with an advanced solid tumor such as melanoma, head and neck, liver or kidney cancer. The CDR3 DNA reads TGTGCCAGCAGGGGGGGTGGCCAGCCCCAGCATTTT. Translating gives CASRGGGQPQHF.